The present TCR beta chain was sequenced within a study of neoadjuvant anti-PD-1 for oral cavity cancer (dated by TCRdb to the early 2020s). Some background on the complete study: Patients mostly received three to four biweekly doses of nivolumab at 3 mg/kg before curative-intent surgical resection. Patients who did not progress were given a fourth nivolumab dose at about day 43 and had definitive surgical resection on days 50-56. Responders were defined as patients with complete response, partial response or stable disease by RECIST 1.1; non-responders were defined as patients with progression. The parent correlative cohort included some twelve patients, with an approximately 32% response rate. Overall study outcomes, separate from this receptor: Greater tumor shrinkage was correlated with larger post-treatment sizes of preexisting intratumoral clones, suggesting that expansion of preexisting clones contributed to response. Higher pretreatment blood Treg/Th17 ratios correlated with higher pretreatment blood TCRbeta clonality and lower post-treatment tumor TCRbeta clonality. The TCR analyses had only a few patients in each response group, and the authors called for validation in larger cohorts.

As to this clone: The antigen this receptor binds is unknown. Within one base of it there is no much larger clone, and no base qualities were kept.

Tumor libraries used mostly 4.8 ug of input genomic DNA for survey sequencing, with two replicates per sample. The immunoSEQ hsTCRbeta kit was used to prepare TCRbeta libraries according to the manufacturer's instructions. An Illumina NovaSeq 6000 S4 flow cell was used to sequence the final libraries, which had first been combined to 3 nM. In the original analysis: The immunoSEQ Analyzer handled quality control and preprocessing of the raw data. The analysis was restricted to productive rearrangements, with each unique CDR3 amino acid sequence defining a clonotype. Repertoire clonality was estimated as the Gini-Simpson index, which was calculated using the R package tcR. Student's t test was used to compare Gini indices, and Pearson correlation was used to assess associations with tumor size change. TCRdb carries this immuneACCESS record with in-frame sequences only. Its versions omit some clonotypes, under half of them owing to an unresolved V gene in the studies checked, with the rest unexplained. V, J and clone size reflect that table, while D and trimming were determined from the DNA. The sample records 9,000 to 13,000 clones, roughly half of which are singletons. The leading ten clones occupy 20% to 30% of the sample.

What this sample's time point label stands for: before neoadjuvant nivolumab. Patients had been newly diagnosed with stage II-IVA oral cavity squamous cell carcinoma, and no prior systemic or radiation treatment had been given to the patients. The cohort consisted of patients with HPV-negative, locally advanced oral cavity squamous cell carcinoma. The samples were obtained from a longitudinal correlative study of a single-arm phase II trial testing neoadjuvant nivolumab in oral cavity squamous cell carcinoma. Subject-matched pre- and post-treatment PBMCs and tumors from three responders and three non-responders were subjected to genomic DNA-based TCRbeta sequencing. The Maxwell RSC DNA from Tissue kit was used to isolate genomic DNA from tumor tissue. Here V drops 7 bases and J drops 5 bases, and the junction holds 8 bases not matched to any gene. Inclusive of the bounding cysteine and phenylalanine, the CDR3 is 15 residues long. The retained sequence is limited to the CDR3, 45 bases, with the frame set at the first base. CDR1 is given as SQVTM and CDR2 as ANQGSEA, both from the germline V gene.

The specimen comprised tumor tissue, sampled before nivolumab (anti-PD-1) treatment. The rearranged segments are TRBV29-1 and TRBJ2-5, with 15 junctional bases fitting TRBD2. The clonotype was recovered from a person aged 40 to 85 with oral cavity squamous cell carcinoma. This receptor carries the CDR3 CSARTSGGAGETQYF. Here is the DNA: TGCAGCGCTAGGACTAGCGGGGGGGCGGGGGAGACCCAGTACTTC.